Listed here is a single T cell receptor (beta chain). In terms of age and location, participants ranged from about 18 to 100 years and lived in approximately 26 US areas. Donors were grouped by their self-reported clinical history. The entry originates in a study of blood T cell repertoires in COVID-19. CDR1 is MNHNY, CDR2 SVGAGI, per germline (reference sequence). Losses at the gene ends were 6 bases for V and 5 bases for J; bases not matched to a gene: 5. The CDR3 runs to 14 residues. The method was immunoSEQ multiplex PCR; TCRdb's version includes in-frame clones alone and lacks a portion of them. This table has fewer than 500,000 clones, 70% to 90% appearing once.

This TCR came from a woman aged 25-40 years with acute COVID-19. Sequenced material: PBMCs or T cells enriched from blood (not recorded which). The chain employs TRBV6-6 and TRBJ1-4; 8 nucleotides agree with TRBD1. The CDR3 nucleotides read TGTGCCAGCAGGAGACAGGGGCTAAATGAAAAACTGTTTTTT. Translated: CASRRQGLNEKLFF.